The sample holds a few counts of the clone carrying this T cell receptor (beta chain). These data belong to a study of T cells after yellow fever vaccination. TCRdb called the 5' RACE reads again in MiXCR, with one record for every CDR3 protein. Of under 200,000 distinct CDR3 sequences listed, 8% to 13% are singletons. There are 12 residues in the CDR3. J lost 3 bases, V lost 7 bases, and 6 bases had no gene match. Germline CDR1 is SQVTM and CDR2 is ANQGSEA. The receptor was isolated from a man younger than 30 who received the YFV17D yellow fever vaccine. The chain uses TRBV29-1 and TRBJ2-7, with 7 bases fitting TRBD1. The sample in question was CD8+ T cells sorted from PBMCs, obtained 15 days after the yellow fever booster vaccination. CDR3 coding DNA: TGCAGCGCCACAGGGGATAGCTACGAGCAGTACTTC. Residues: CSATGDSYEQYF.